This paragraph covers one TCR beta chain sequence. Its antigen is not known. The data belong to a study of blood T cells in healthy people across ages. Study-wide points: Possibly confounding the expanded clonotype changes was the fact that donor CMV status was unknown. Among long-lived donors, naive CD4+ cells were more numerous and diversity higher than in aged donors. Estimated diversity, derived from one million T cells, was regarded as an underestimate.

Ranging in age from about 6 to 95, the donors were healthy Caucasian individuals from Russia. The J segment lost 1 base and the V segment lost 6 bases, leaving 5 bases of the junction unmatched. The CDR3 loop spans 15 amino acids. Germline CDR1 and CDR2: ENHRY and SYGVKD. Through a sample-barcoded 5' primer and a J-beta primer mix, a second PCR was run for roughly 7 to 11 cycles. TCRdb reprocessed the 5' RACE reads with MiXCR, giving one entry per CDR3 protein. The sample includes some 750,000 distinct CDR3 sequences, 22% of them seen just once. This TCR derives from a man in his sixties or seventies in good health. V and J are TRBV10-3 and TRBJ2-1; 8 nucleotides match TRBD1. The specimen sequenced was blood. The CDR3 coding sequence is TGTGCCATCAGCACGACAGGGGTTTCCTACAATGAGCAGTTCTTC. This encodes CAISTTGVSYNEQFF.